This entry features one T cell receptor beta chain sequence. What it binds is unknown. The source of the sample is a study of cytomegalovirus exposure and HLA in healthy donors. General study points: Later analysis identified a missense DCLRE1C variant that was linked to TCR beta V- and J-gene trimming. Likely technical artifact: a cluster of highly shared sequence variants. The only immune exposure information that was available was CMV serostatus. A later analysis, which compared TCR beta chains of equal frequency, found the HLA-associated ones more clonally expanded.

V dropped 4 bases and J dropped 9; count of bases not matched to a gene: 5. The CDR3 contains 14 residues. Germline assignment: CDR1 MNHEY and CDR2 SVGAGI. PCR used 60 Vbeta primers and 13 Jbeta primers. Profiling relied on immunoSEQ multiplex PCR, and the TCRdb table lists in-frame clones only, not all of them. The sample features some 60,000 clones, with more than 5% in its top ten. The source of this sequence is a man aged 25-40 years in good health and CMV-seropositive. Material for sequencing was PBMCs. This chain joins TRBV6-5 and TRBJ1-4, with 10 positions matching TRBD1. The CDR3 sequence is CASSSDRGRKKLFF. In nucleotides, the CDR3 is TGTGCCAGCAGTTCCGACAGGGGGCGCAAAAAACTGTTTTTT.